This T cell receptor beta chain was recorded in a study of control samples from healthy donors and cancer patients (dated by TCRdb to 2020 to 2021). This clone was recorded once. Its specific antigen is unknown. No qualities accompany the bases; no much larger clone lies one base away. Library construction relied on the immunoSEQ multiplex PCR assay. Entries here come from immuneACCESS through TCRdb and include only in-frame sequences with V and J called. Some clones fail to appear in such tables; in the studies checked, an unresolved V gene covers under half of the shortfall, and the cause of the remainder is unknown. This sample holds around 100,000 clones; around nine tenths were observed only once. The ten largest clones capture around 3% of the sample. The CDR3 numbers 13 residues from cysteine through phenylalanine. The DNA shown is the 39-base CDR3, in frame from base 1. CDR1 KGHDR and CDR2 SFDVKD are derived from the germline V gene. Deletion took 8 bases off V and 8 bases off J, with a span of 15 bases between the germline ends.

The V and J genes are TRBV24-1 and TRBJ2-1; there is no confident call for the D gene. The clonotype was recovered from a human donor in good health. The donor label of this sample is uncertain. The sample taken for sequencing was blood. The DNA is TGTGCCACCAAAGGAGCGAGTGAGGATGAGCAGTTCTTC. Its coded protein is CATKGASEDEQFF.